This T cell receptor beta chain was recovered during a study of blood T cell repertoires in COVID-19. Some clones are missing from TCRdb's copy, which holds only in-frame ones; the method was immunoSEQ multiplex PCR. Here the sample spans roughly 190,000 clones, less than 85% being singletons. Participants were aged about 18 to 95 years, lived in around 22 US areas, and enrolled virtually. What the recovered Cohort 3 donors had was two negative PCRs, clearance, or symptom resolution. V lost 2 bases and J 2 bases, leaving 27 bases between the germline ends. The CDR3 loop spans 21 amino acids. Germline CDR1 is MDHEN and CDR2 is SYDVKM.

The chain couples TRBV28 to TRBJ1-4; D possibly corresponds to TRBD1 (6 bases). Sequencing was carried out using PBMCs or T cells enriched from blood (not recorded which). The sequence was obtained from a woman in her twenties or thirties who had recovered from COVID-19. CDR3 sequence reads: CASSLLIRQVSQRTTNEKLFF. The DNA of the CDR3 is TGTGCCAGCAGTTTACTTATTAGACAGGTCAGTCAGAGGACGACTAATGAAAAACTGTTTTTT. Combining the CDR3 with reference TRBV28 and TRBJ1-4 gives the whole variable domain DVKVTQSSRYLVKRTGEKVFLECVQDMDHENMFWYRQDPGLGLRLIYFSYDVKMKEKGDIPEGYSVSREKKERFSLILESASTNQTSMYLCASSLLIRQVSQRTTNEKLFFGSGTQLSVL.